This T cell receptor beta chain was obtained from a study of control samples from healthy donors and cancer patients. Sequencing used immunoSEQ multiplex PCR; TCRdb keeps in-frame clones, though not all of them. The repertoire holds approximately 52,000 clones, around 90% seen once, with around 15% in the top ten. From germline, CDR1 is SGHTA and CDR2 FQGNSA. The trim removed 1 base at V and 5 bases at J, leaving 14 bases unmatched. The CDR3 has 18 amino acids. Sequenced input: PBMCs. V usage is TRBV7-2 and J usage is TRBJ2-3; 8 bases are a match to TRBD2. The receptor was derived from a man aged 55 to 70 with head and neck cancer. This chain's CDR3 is CASSLVFPGTRFGDTQYF. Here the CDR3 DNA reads TGTGCCAGCAGCTTAGTATTCCCCGGGACTAGGTTTGGAGATACGCAGTATTTT.